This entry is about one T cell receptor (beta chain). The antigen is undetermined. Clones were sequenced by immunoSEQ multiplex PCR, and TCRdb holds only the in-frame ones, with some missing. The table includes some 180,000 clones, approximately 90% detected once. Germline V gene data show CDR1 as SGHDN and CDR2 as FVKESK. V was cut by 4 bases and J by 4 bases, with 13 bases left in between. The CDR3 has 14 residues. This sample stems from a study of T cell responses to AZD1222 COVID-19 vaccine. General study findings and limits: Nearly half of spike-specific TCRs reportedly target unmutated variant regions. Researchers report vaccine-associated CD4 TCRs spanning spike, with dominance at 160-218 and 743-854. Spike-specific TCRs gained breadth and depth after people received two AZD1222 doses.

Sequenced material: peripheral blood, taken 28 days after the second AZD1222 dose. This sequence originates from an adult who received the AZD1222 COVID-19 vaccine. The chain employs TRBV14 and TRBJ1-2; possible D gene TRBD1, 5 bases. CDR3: CASSPQVGGYGYTF. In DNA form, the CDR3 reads TGTGCCAGCAGCCCCCAGGTTGGGGGCTATGGCTACACCTTC.